The present T cell receptor (beta chain) was sequenced within a study of control samples from healthy donors and cancer patients. The ends were cut back, 6 bases at V and 8 bases at J, with 20 bases in the middle. The CDR3 is 15 amino acids. Germline V CDR1 and CDR2: SGHDT, YYEEEE. The repertoire was sequenced with immunoSEQ multiplex PCR; TCRdb's copy has only in-frame clones and lacks some. Here the sample spans more than 150,000 clones, more than 85% being singletons. What was sequenced was blood. This receptor was taken from a man aged 45-65 years in good health. The V call is TRBV5-6, the J call TRBJ1-4; D gene unclear. CDR3 residues: CASTTHQDVGEKLFF. CDR3 bases: TGTGCCAGCACCACACACCAGGACGTAGGAGAAAAACTGTTTTTT.